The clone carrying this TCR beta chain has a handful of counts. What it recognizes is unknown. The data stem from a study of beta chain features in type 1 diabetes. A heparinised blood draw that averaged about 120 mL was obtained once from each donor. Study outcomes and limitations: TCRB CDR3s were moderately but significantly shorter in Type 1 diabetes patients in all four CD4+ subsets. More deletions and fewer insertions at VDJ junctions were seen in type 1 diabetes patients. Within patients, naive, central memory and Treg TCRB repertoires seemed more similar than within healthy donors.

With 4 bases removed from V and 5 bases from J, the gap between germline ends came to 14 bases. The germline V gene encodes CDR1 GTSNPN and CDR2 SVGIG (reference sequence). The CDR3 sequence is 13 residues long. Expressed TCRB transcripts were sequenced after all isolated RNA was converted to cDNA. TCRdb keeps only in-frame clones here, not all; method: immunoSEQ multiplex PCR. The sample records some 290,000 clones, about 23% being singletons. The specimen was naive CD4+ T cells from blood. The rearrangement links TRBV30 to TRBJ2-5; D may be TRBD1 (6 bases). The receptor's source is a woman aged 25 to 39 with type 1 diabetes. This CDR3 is CAWNPTGPETQYF. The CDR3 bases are TGTGCCTGGAACCCAACAGGGCCGGAGACCCAGTACTTC.